This is a list of T cell receptor beta chains from one sample in a study of metastatic and nonmetastatic thyroid tumors. Using MiXCR, TCRdb re-called clones from the PCR reads. Of approximately 15,000 clones detected, approximately 23% appear once; the ten largest clones hold less than 9%. Specimen: adjacent normal tissue. These receptors originate from a female donor with papillary thyroid cancer or a benign thyroid nodule (not recorded which). Some clones in this sample may be carry-over from other donors' samples. Each CDR3 is given with its conserved first and last residue. Fields, in order: CDR3 DNA, CDR3 protein, D gene, V gene, J gene, clone size. The D gene is left open where the match is weak. Clone size appears in some rows only: once, few, many, or a class for an expanded clone.

cdr3_nt: TGTGCCTGGAGCGAAGGGACAGGGGGCGGCGGTCAGCCCCAGCATTTT
cdr3_aa: CAWSEGTGGGGQPQHF
d_call: TRBD1
v_call: TRBV30
j_call: TRBJ1-5
clone_size: many

cdr3_nt: TGTGCCAGCAGCGACGGGGGAAGGCGGAACACCATATATTTT
cdr3_aa: CASSDGGRRNTIYF
d_call: -
v_call: TRBV5-6
j_call: TRBJ1-3
clone_size: many

cdr3_nt: TGTGCCAGCAGCCCAGGCACAGATACGCATTATTTT
cdr3_aa: CASSPGTDTHYF
d_call: -
v_call: TRBV7-3
j_call: TRBJ2-3
clone_size: few

cdr3_nt: TGTGCCAGCAAAAAGTCGGGAGCGGTGGCGAGCGAGCAGTACTTC
cdr3_aa: CASKKSGAVASEQYF
d_call: -
v_call: TRBV6-2/TRBV6-3
j_call: TRBJ2-7
clone_size: -

cdr3_nt: TGTGCCAGCAGCTCCTACTCCTACGAGCAGTACTTC
cdr3_aa: CASSSYSYEQYF
d_call: -
v_call: TRBV11-3
j_call: TRBJ2-7
clone_size: -

cdr3_nt: TGTGCCAGCATTCCTATGTCGAATCATCCCCAGCATTTT
cdr3_aa: CASIPMSNHPQHF
d_call: -
v_call: TRBV2
j_call: TRBJ1-5
clone_size: few

cdr3_nt: TGTGCCACCAGCGGGGGAGGAATTTCCACAGATACGCAGTATTTT
cdr3_aa: CATSGGGISTDTQYF
d_call: -
v_call: TRBV15
j_call: TRBJ2-3
clone_size: many

cdr3_nt: TGTGCCAGCAGTGGCGGGGTTGGAGCTGGAAACACCATATATTTT
cdr3_aa: CASSGGVGAGNTIYF
d_call: -
v_call: TRBV12-3/TRBV12-4
j_call: TRBJ1-3
clone_size: -

cdr3_nt: TGTGCCACCAGCAGGGGCTGGGGACCCAGCACAGATACGCAGTATTTT
cdr3_aa: CATSRGWGPSTDTQYF
d_call: -
v_call: TRBV15
j_call: TRBJ2-3
clone_size: many

cdr3_nt: TGTGCCACCAGTGATTCAGGTCACGTCTTCGAGCAGTACTTC
cdr3_aa: CATSDSGHVFEQYF
d_call: -
v_call: TRBV24-1
j_call: TRBJ2-7
clone_size: medium-sized

cdr3_nt: TGTGCCAGCAGTGTAACTTACATGGGCAATCAGCCCCAGCATTTT
cdr3_aa: CASSVTYMGNQPQHF
d_call: -
v_call: TRBV2
j_call: TRBJ1-5
clone_size: few

cdr3_nt: TGCGCCAGCAGCTACGGCCCTATCTACGAGCAGTACTTC
cdr3_aa: CASSYGPIYEQYF
d_call: -
v_call: TRBV5-1
j_call: TRBJ2-7
clone_size: -

cdr3_nt: TGTGCCAGCAGTGCTTCTAGCGGGAGTTATAACAATGAGCAGTTCTTC
cdr3_aa: CASSASSGSYNNEQFF
d_call: TRBD2
v_call: TRBV6-1
j_call: TRBJ2-1
clone_size: few

cdr3_nt: TGTGCCAGCAGCTTGGTTTGGGACAGGGGGAGGGATGAGCAGTTCTTC
cdr3_aa: CASSLVWDRGRDEQFF
d_call: TRBD1
v_call: TRBV5-6
j_call: TRBJ2-1
clone_size: -

cdr3_nt: TGTTCCAGCAGCGTTCCCACAGGCATGGAGAACACCGGGGAGCTGTTTTTT
cdr3_aa: CSSSVPTGMENTGELFF
d_call: -
v_call: TRBV5-6
j_call: TRBJ2-2
clone_size: -

cdr3_nt: TGTGCCAGCAGCTTCAGGGTTGGCACTGAAGCTTTCTTT
cdr3_aa: CASSFRVGTEAFF
d_call: -
v_call: TRBV7-2
j_call: TRBJ1-1
clone_size: once

cdr3_nt: TGTGCCAGCAGTTTATCGTCCAGGGGGCTAGAGACCCAGTACTTC
cdr3_aa: CASSLSSRGLETQYF
d_call: TRBD1
v_call: TRBV28
j_call: TRBJ2-5
clone_size: medium-sized

cdr3_nt: TGCAGTGTTAGAGGGCCTAATGGCGAGCAGTACTTC
cdr3_aa: CSVRGPNGEQYF
d_call: -
v_call: TRBV20-1
j_call: TRBJ2-7
clone_size: many

cdr3_nt: TGCAGTGTTCATGAAAGGGGGCAGGGCAATGAGCAGTTCTTC
cdr3_aa: CSVHERGQGNEQFF
d_call: TRBD1
v_call: TRBV20-1
j_call: TRBJ2-1
clone_size: once

cdr3_nt: TGTGCCAGCAGCGCCGGACAGGGCGATGAGCAGTTCTTC
cdr3_aa: CASSAGQGDEQFF
d_call: TRBD1
v_call: TRBV11-3
j_call: TRBJ2-1
clone_size: many

cdr3_nt: TGTGCCAGCAGTTTTGGGACAGGGGGCTTAGGCTCTGGGGCCAACGTCCTGACTTTC
cdr3_aa: CASSFGTGGLGSGANVLTF
d_call: TRBD1
v_call: TRBV28
j_call: TRBJ2-6
clone_size: medium-sized

cdr3_nt: TGTGCCAGCAGGTATAGCGGGCTTAGAAGAGATACGCAGAATTTT
cdr3_aa: CASRYSGLRRDTQNF
d_call: TRBD2
v_call: TRBV12-3/TRBV12-4
j_call: TRBJ2-3
clone_size: -

cdr3_nt: TGTGCCAGCGCGCCCCTAGGAGCTGGGGCCAACGTCCCGACTTTC
cdr3_aa: CASAPLGAGANVPTF
d_call: -
v_call: TRBV7-8
j_call: TRBJ2-6
clone_size: -

cdr3_nt: TGTGCCAGCAGAAGCGGCGGGGGGGCAGATACGCAGTATTTT
cdr3_aa: CASRSGGGADTQYF
d_call: TRBD2
v_call: TRBV12-3/TRBV12-4
j_call: TRBJ2-3
clone_size: few

cdr3_nt: TGTGCCAGCAGCCCGGACCGGGGGACCCAGTACTTC
cdr3_aa: CASSPDRGTQYF
d_call: -
v_call: TRBV7-9
j_call: TRBJ2-5
clone_size: few

cdr3_nt: TGTGCCAGTAGTATGAGGCCTACTAGATTCTACAATGAGCAGTTCTTC
cdr3_aa: CASSMRPTRFYNEQFF
d_call: -
v_call: TRBV19
j_call: TRBJ2-1
clone_size: many

cdr3_nt: TGTGCCAGCAGTTACCGCCTCGTAGTATCACAAGAGACCCAGTACTTC
cdr3_aa: CASSYRLVVSQETQYF
d_call: -
v_call: TRBV6-5
j_call: TRBJ2-5
clone_size: medium-sized

cdr3_nt: TGTGCCGTCGGGGACCTACTCAATTCACCCCTCCACTTT
cdr3_aa: CAVGDLLNSPLHF
d_call: -
v_call: TRBV6-2/TRBV6-3
j_call: TRBJ1-6
clone_size: few